This TCR beta chain was sequenced in a study of Graves' ophthalmopathy and Graves' hyperthyroidism. Germline CDR1 KGHSH, CDR2 LQKENI. This CDR3 contains 14 residues. Trimming at V came to 6 bases and at J to 5 bases, leaving 10 bases not matched to a gene. TCR beta CDR3 amplification used RNA transcripts. The first round was an RT-PCR with HTBI primers, and the second round was a multiplex PCR. TCRdb passed the multiplex PCR reads through MiXCR, listing each CDR3 protein once. The sample shows 200,000 to 250,000 distinct CDR3 sequences, about 32% of them seen only once. This clonotype was seen ten or more times.

The receptor's source is a man aged 45-65 years with Graves' ophthalmopathy. The chain recombines TRBV18 with TRBJ2-7; the match to TRBD2 covers 7 bases. Sequencing used peripheral blood. The CDR3 region is CASSQAGAANEQYF. The CDR3 DNA is TGTGCCAGCTCCCAGGCGGGAGCGGCGAACGAGCAGTACTTC.